This T cell receptor beta chain is drawn from a study of T-cell reconstitution after alpha-beta-depleted transplantation in children. A TCRbeta library incorporating unique molecular identifiers was prepared. Each CDR3 protein gets one entry after TCRdb re-called the PCR reads with MiXCR. The data hold approximately 110,000 distinct CDR3 sequences, with about 9.4% observed a single time. Study outcomes and limitations: Roughly two months post-transplant, alpha-beta T cells reportedly originated from several hundred graft clones that had expanded. A year post-transplant, T-cell counts and diversity derived mostly from newly produced T cells. Recipient T cells and thymic progenitors that survived gave rise to the high TCRbeta diversity observed at day 60 in some patients.

With respect to this clonotype: Its antigen is still unknown.

The specimen was PBMCs, collected before TCRalphabeta/CD19-depleted stem cell transplant. The receptor was derived from a boy younger than 10 with acute lymphoblastic leukemia, due to receive a stem cell transplant.

The CDR3 sequence: CASRNYQGRGDSPLHF. CDR3 in DNA: TGCGCCAGTCGTAACTACCAGGGGAGGGGTGATTCACCCCTCCACTTT. The chain couples TRBV5-1 to TRBJ1-6; the D gene is possibly TRBD1 (6 bases). This CDR3 spans 16 amino acids. V dropped 8 bases and J dropped 8 bases, with 23 bases sitting between them. The germline CDR1 and CDR2 sequences are SGHRS and YFSETQ.